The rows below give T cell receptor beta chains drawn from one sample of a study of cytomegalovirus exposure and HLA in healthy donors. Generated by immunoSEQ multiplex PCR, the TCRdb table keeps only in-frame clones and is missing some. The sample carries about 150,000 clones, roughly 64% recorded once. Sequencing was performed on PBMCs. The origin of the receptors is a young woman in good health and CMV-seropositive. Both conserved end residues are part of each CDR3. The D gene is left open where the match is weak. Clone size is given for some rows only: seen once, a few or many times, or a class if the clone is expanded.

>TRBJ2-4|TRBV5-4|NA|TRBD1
CASSRGTGGGNIQYF
TGTGCCAGCAGCCGGGGAACAGGGGGCGGAAACATTCAGTACTTC
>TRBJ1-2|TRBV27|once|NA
CASSFSGDGYTF
TGTGCCAGCAGTTTCTCGGGGGATGGCTACACCTTC
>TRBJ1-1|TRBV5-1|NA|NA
CASMGRNTEAFF
TGCGCCAGCATGGGCCGGAACACTGAAGCTTTCTTT
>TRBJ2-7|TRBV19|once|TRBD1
CASSKGTGAYEQYF
TGTGCCAGTAGTAAGGGGACAGGGGCCTACGAGCAGTACTTC
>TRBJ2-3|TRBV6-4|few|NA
CASSAGASTDTQYF
TGTGCCAGCAGTGCGGGAGCCAGCACAGATACGCAGTATTTT
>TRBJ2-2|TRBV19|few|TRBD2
CASSIISGGLVNTGELFF
TGTGCCAGTAGTATTATTAGCGGGGGCCTTGTGAACACCGGGGAGCTGTTTTTT
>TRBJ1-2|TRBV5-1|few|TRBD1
CASRMTSGQLDYGYTF
TGCGCCAGCAGAATGACCTCGGGACAGCTTGACTATGGCTACACCTTC
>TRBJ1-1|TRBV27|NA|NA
CASSSITGLWAGDTEAFF
TGTGCCAGCAGTTCAATCACAGGGTTATGGGCGGGGGACACTGAAGCTTTCTTT
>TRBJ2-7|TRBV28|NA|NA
CASSFSGREQYF
TGTGCCAGCAGTTTCTCAGGGCGCGAGCAGTACTTC
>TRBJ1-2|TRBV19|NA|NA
CASSMLAGGYTF
TGTGCCAGTAGTATGCTGGCGGGAGGCTACACCTTC
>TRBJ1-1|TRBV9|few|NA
CASSVAGPEAFF
TGTGCCAGCAGCGTAGCAGGGCCTGAAGCTTTCTTT
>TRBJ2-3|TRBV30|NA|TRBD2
CAWRGGRGDTQYF
TGTGCCTGGAGGGGCGGGAGGGGAGATACGCAGTATTTT
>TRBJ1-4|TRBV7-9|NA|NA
CASSFVGQGKLFF
TGTGCCAGCAGCTTCGTGGGCCAGGGAAAACTGTTTTTT
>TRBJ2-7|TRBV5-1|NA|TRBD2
CASTTGTSGASAWQYF
TGCGCCAGCACAACCGGGACTAGCGGCGCCTCCGCTTGGCAGTACTTC
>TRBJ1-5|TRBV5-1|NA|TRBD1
CASSWALGQGGNQPQHF
TGCGCCAGCAGCTGGGCCCTGGGACAGGGAGGCAATCAGCCCCAGCATTTT
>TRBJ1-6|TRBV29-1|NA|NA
CSVGTDYSPLHF
TGCAGCGTTGGGACAGATTATTCACCCCTCCACTTT
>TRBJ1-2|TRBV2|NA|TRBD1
CASSAQGARSGGYTF
TGTGCCAGCAGTGCACAGGGGGCGCGGTCGGGGGGCTACACCTTC
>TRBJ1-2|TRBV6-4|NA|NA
CASSLQQGRGYTF
TGTGCCAGCAGCCTTCAACAGGGCCGCGGCTACACCTTC
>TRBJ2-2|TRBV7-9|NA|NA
CASSLFGVGGELFF
TGTGCCAGCAGCTTATTCGGGGTCGGCGGGGAGCTGTTTTTT
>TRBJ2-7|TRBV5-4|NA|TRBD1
CASSRTGPEQYF
TGTGCCAGCAGTCGGACAGGCCCCGAGCAGTACTTC
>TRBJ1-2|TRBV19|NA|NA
CASIPDGGANYGYTF
TGTGCCAGTATCCCGGACGGGGGAGCTAACTATGGCTACACCTTC
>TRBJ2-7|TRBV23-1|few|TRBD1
CASSQSNRGPGEQYF
TGCGCCAGCAGTCAATCAAACAGGGGGCCAGGCGAGCAGTACTTC
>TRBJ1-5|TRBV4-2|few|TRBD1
CASSLQGGNQPQHF
TGTGCCAGCAGCCTTCAGGGGGGCAATCAGCCCCAGCATTTT
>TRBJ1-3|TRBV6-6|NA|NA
CASSYPSGSSGNTIYF
TGTGCCAGCAGTTACCCATCGGGATCCTCTGGAAACACCATATATTTT
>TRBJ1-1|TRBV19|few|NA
CASSPREGNTEAFF
TGTGCCAGTAGTCCGCGGGAGGGGAACACTGAAGCTTTCTTT
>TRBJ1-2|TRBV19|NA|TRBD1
CASSGGGSPANYGYTF
TGTGCCAGTAGTGGAGGGGGCAGCCCAGCTAACTATGGCTACACCTTC
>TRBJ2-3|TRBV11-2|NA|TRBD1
CASSWGTGRDTQYF
TGTGCCAGCAGCTGGGGGACAGGGCGAGATACGCAGTATTTT
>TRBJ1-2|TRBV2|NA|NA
CASSWGKGRTNYGYTF
TGTGCCAGCTCATGGGGTAAGGGGAGGACTAACTATGGCTACACCTTC
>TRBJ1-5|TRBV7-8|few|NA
CASSLSWGDQPQHF
TGTGCCAGCAGCTTATCATGGGGCGATCAGCCCCAGCATTTT
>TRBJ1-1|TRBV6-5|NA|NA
CASSNRGIANTEAFF
TGTGCCAGCAGTAACCGAGGGATCGCTAACACTGAAGCTTTCTTT
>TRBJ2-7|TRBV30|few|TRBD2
CAWEGLAGDEQYF
TGTGCCTGGGAGGGACTAGCGGGAGACGAGCAGTACTTC
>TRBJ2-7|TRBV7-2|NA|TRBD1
CASSKDRGAYEQYF
TGTGCCAGCAGTAAGGACAGGGGCGCCTACGAGCAGTACTTC
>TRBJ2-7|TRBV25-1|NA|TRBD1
CASSKGQVPPYEQYF
TGTGCCAGCAGTAAGGGACAGGTTCCTCCCTACGAGCAGTACTTC